Following are 22 T cell receptor beta chains from one sample sequenced in a study of cytomegalovirus exposure and HLA in healthy donors (dated by TCRdb to 2016 to 2017). The protocol used for the library was the immunoSEQ multiplex PCR assay. TCRdb mirrors the immuneACCESS table, restricted to in-frame sequences. Some clones are absent from its copies; in checked studies, under half trace to an unresolved V gene, and the reason for the others is unknown. The sample records more than 60,000 clones, around 97% of which are singletons. Of the sample, around 1.5% is held by the ten largest clones. Sequenced material: PBMCs. The receptors originated from a woman aged 18-29 years in good health and CMV-seropositive.

The V gene is TRBV7-9, the J gene TRBJ2-7; 12 bases are shared with TRBD1. Germline V gives CDR1 SEHNR, CDR2 FQNEAQ (reference sequence). CDR3 length: 19 amino acids. V lost 3 bases, J lost 2 bases, and 14 bases stayed unmatched. CDR3 coding DNA: TGTGCCAGCAGCTTCTTTGGGACAGGGGGCGAAGGGGTCACCTACGAGCAGTACTTC. Its translation is CASSFFGTGGEGVTYEQYF. Full variable domain (outside the CDR3, taken from reference TRBV7-9 and TRBJ2-7): DTGVSQNPRHKITKRGQNVTFRCDPISEHNRLYWYRQTLGQGPEFLTYFQNEAQLEKSRLLSDRFSAERPKGSFSTLEIQRTEQGDSAMYLCASSFFGTGGEGVTYEQYFGPGTRLTVT.

This chain links TRBV6-1 with TRBJ1-1, with D hard to call. CDR1 MNHNS and CDR2 SASEGT come from the germline V gene. CDR3 size: 13 residues. The V and J ends lost 3 bases and 2 bases respectively, with 7 bases between them. CDR3 sequence reads: CASSEHRNTEAFF. In DNA form, the CDR3 reads TGTGCCAGCAGTGAGCACAGAAACACTGAAGCTTTCTTT.

J is TRBJ2-7 and V is TRBV28, with 9 bases matching TRBD2. The CDR3 covers 16 residues. Trimming took 3 bases from V and 6 from J; bases not matched to a gene: 12. Germline-derived CDR1 and CDR2 are MDHEN and SYDVKM. CDR3 sequence reads: CASSFSSGGRAGEQYF. The CDR3 DNA reads TGTGCCAGCAGTTTCTCCTCAGGCGGGAGGGCGGGCGAGCAGTACTTC.

The V gene is TRBV12-5, the J gene TRBJ1-5; D gene ambiguous. Germline CDR1 and CDR2: LGHNT and FRNRAP. With 3 bases removed from V and 2 bases from J, the gap between germline ends came to 2 bases. The CDR3 loop spans 12 amino acids. The CDR3 sequence: CASGFGNQPQHF. Written as DNA, the CDR3 is TGTGCTAGTGGTTTCGGCAATCAGCCCCAGCATTTT.

This chain connects TRBV15 to TRBJ1-2; D uncertain. This CDR3 is built from 15 residues. The germline gives CDR1 LNHNV, CDR2 YYDKDF (reference sequence). The germline V and J ends were trimmed by 4 bases and 3 bases, with 15 bases remaining between them. The CDR3 here is CATSKTLLSDYGYTF. The CDR3 DNA is TGTGCCACCAGCAAAACTCTCCTGTCGGACTATGGCTACACCTTC.

This clone was observed once. The rearrangement joins TRBV6-1 to TRBJ2-7; the match to TRBD2 covers 9 bases. The J segment lost 2 bases and the V segment lost 3 bases, leaving 8 bases of the junction unmatched. The CDR3 is 16 residues long. Germline V gives CDR1 MNHNS, CDR2 SASEGT. CDR3 in amino acids: CASSESPSGIPYEQYF. DNA for the CDR3: TGTGCCAGCAGTGAGTCCCCTAGCGGGATCCCCTACGAGCAGTACTTC.

The chain carries TRBV6-6 and TRBJ2-7; D is uncertain. The ends were cut back, 3 bases at V and 4 bases at J, with 10 bases in the middle. The CDR3 covers 13 residues. CDR1 is MNHNY and CDR2 is SVGAGI in the germline V gene (reference sequence). The CDR3 nucleotides are TGTGCCAGCAGTTATGTGCAGGAATACGAGCAGTACTTC. This encodes CASSYVQEYEQYF.

This clone was recorded only once. The V call is TRBV4-1, the J call TRBJ1-3, with D possibly TRBD1 on 6 matching bases. Germline V lookup: CDR1 MGHRA, CDR2 YSYEKL. CDR3 length equals 16 residues. With 0 bases removed from V and 4 bases from J, the gap between germline ends came to 13 bases. For the CDR3, the DNA is TGCGCCAGCAGCCAAGAACAGGGATTATGGGGAAACACCATATATTTT. It is translated as CASSQEQGLWGNTIYF.

The chain couples TRBV11-2 to TRBJ1-1, with 7 bases that match TRBD1. This CDR3 is 13 amino acids long. The germline CDR1 and CDR2 sequences are SGHAT and FQNNGV. The J segment lost 4 bases and the V segment lost 5 bases, leaving 4 bases of the junction unmatched. The CDR3 bases are TGTGCCAGCAGCCGCGGACAGGCCACTGAAGCTTTCTTT. Its translation is CASSRGQATEAFF. The entire variable domain, with the rest obtained from reference TRBV11-2 and TRBJ1-1, is as follows: EAGVAQSPRYKIIEKRQSVAFWCNPISGHATLYWYQQILGQGPKLLIQFQNNGVVDDSQLPKDRFSAERLKGVDSTLKIQPAKLEDSAVYLCASSRGQATEAFFGQGTRLTVV.

The chain joins TRBV29-1 to TRBJ2-4, with 9 bases that match TRBD2. The CDR3 has 12 amino acids. With 5 bases clipped from V and 5 bases from J, the junction kept 1 base outside the gene matches. Germline V gene sequence: CDR1 SQVTM, CDR2 ANQGSEA. The CDR3 DNA reads as TGCAGCGTTTTAGCGGGAGAAAACATTCAGTACTTC. It is translated as CSVLAGENIQYF.

This sequence joins TRBV10-3 and TRBJ2-7; D is possibly TRBD2 (6 bases). V was pared by 7 bases and J by 3 bases, with 16 bases between. Germline V gene data show CDR1 as ENHRY and CDR2 as SYGVKD. The CDR3 is made up of 14 amino acids. The CDR3 here is CAIKSGTRYYEQYF. CDR3 coding DNA: TGTGCCATCAAGTCTGGGACTCGATACTACGAGCAGTACTTC.

The rearrangement links TRBV19 to TRBJ1-1, with 7 nucleotides matching TRBD1. The J segment lost 1 base and the V segment lost 6 bases, leaving 5 bases of the junction unmatched. The CDR3 covers 14 residues. Per germline, CDR1 LNHDA and CDR2 SQIVND (reference sequence). CDR3 residues: CASRTGHANTEAFF. Written as DNA, the CDR3 is TGTGCCAGTAGGACAGGGCATGCGAACACTGAAGCTTTCTTT.

The chain employs TRBV6-5 and TRBJ2-7; 8 nucleotides match TRBD2. This CDR3 is built from 14 residues. From germline, CDR1 is MNHEY and CDR2 SVGAGI. The junction had 2 bases not matched to a gene; V was cut back by 2 bases and J by 2 bases. For the CDR3, the DNA is TGTGCCAGCAGTTACGTAGCGGGGCCCTACGAGCAGTACTTC. Residues: CASSYVAGPYEQYF.

The V call is TRBV9, the J call TRBJ2-3, with D maybe TRBD2 (5 bases). The CDR3 is 13 residues long. CDR1 and CDR2 (germline): SGDLS, YYNGEE. V shed 4 bases and J shed 10 bases, with 16 bases lying between them. The CDR3 nucleotides read TGTGCCAGCAGCCTAGACGAGGGCGGGCCGCAGTATTTT. This codes for CASSLDEGGPQYF.

This clone appeared once. The V gene is TRBV7-9, the J gene TRBJ2-1; D call uncertain. The V and J ends lost 4 bases and 8 bases respectively, with 12 bases between them. The length of the CDR3 is 13 residues. CDR1 is SEHNR and CDR2 is FQNEAQ in the germline V gene (reference sequence). The CDR3 DNA reads TGTGCCAGCAGCTCGCGTTTAAGCGATGAGCAGTTCTTC. This gives the protein CASSSRLSDEQFF.

The V gene is TRBV10-3, the J gene TRBJ2-1; D possibly corresponds to TRBD2 (6 bases). The CDR3 runs to 11 residues. V lost 11 bases and J 6 bases, leaving 11 bases between the germline ends. Germline values: CDR1 ENHRY, CDR2 SYGVKD. DNA for the CDR3: TGTGCCGGGGGGATCGGCAATGAGCAGTTCTTC. This codes for CAGGIGNEQFF.

The chain employs TRBV13 and TRBJ2-3; TRBD2 might be the D (5 bases). CDR3 length: 13 amino acids. V gave up 2 bases and J gave up 4 bases, with 7 bases separating them. Germline V gene sequence: CDR1 PRHDT, CDR2 FYEKMQ (reference sequence). The CDR3 spells CASSLMEADTQYF. Here the CDR3 DNA reads TGTGCCAGCAGCTTAATGGAGGCAGATACGCAGTATTTT.

The rearrangement links TRBV6-1 to TRBJ2-7, with TRBD2 matching 14 bases. Losses at the gene ends were 7 bases for V and 3 bases for J; bases not matched to a gene: 2. The CDR3 loop spans 14 amino acids. The V gene's germline CDR1 is MNHNS and CDR2 SASEGT. The CDR3: CASTGLAGGYEQYF. DNA of the CDR3: TGTGCCAGCACCGGACTAGCGGGGGGCTACGAGCAGTACTTC.

The J gene is TRBJ2-1, the V gene TRBV25-1; 9 bases are a match to TRBD1. V was pared by 1 base and J by 4 bases, with 5 bases of the junction left unmatched. Per the germline V gene, CDR1 is MGHDK and CDR2 is SYGVNS. This CDR3 comprises 16 residues. The CDR3 DNA reads TGTGCCAGCAGTGAATTACCGGGACAGGGTTACAATGAGCAGTTCTTC. Its protein product is CASSELPGQGYNEQFF.

The chain is built from TRBV4-1 and TRBJ1-1; TRBD1 matches at 7 bases. The CDR3 has 16 residues. Germline CDR1 is MGHRA and CDR2 is YSYEKL. Trimming took 5 bases from V and 0 from J; bases not matched to a gene: 9. The CDR3 sequence: CASSNINRGVNTEAFF. The DNA for the CDR3 is TGCGCCAGCAGCAATATTAACAGGGGAGTGAACACTGAAGCTTTCTTT.

This chain uses TRBV29-1 with TRBJ2-7; tentative D call: TRBD2 (6 bases). Germline V gene sequence: CDR1 SQVTM, CDR2 ANQGSEA. V gave up 8 bases and J gave up 4 bases, with 18 bases separating them. The CDR3 has 13 amino acids. CDR3 sequence reads: CSFRGGEGYEQYF. DNA of the CDR3: TGCAGCTTCCGGGGAGGTGAGGGGTACGAGCAGTACTTC.

The J gene is TRBJ1-5, the V gene TRBV30; TRBD1 aligns across 8 bases. The CDR3 extends over 14 amino acids. CDR1 GTSNPN and CDR2 SVGIG come from the germline V gene (reference sequence). Germline trimming cut 4 bases from V and 1 base from J; bases unmatched to any gene: 3. The CDR3 DNA reads as TGTGCCTGGAACTACAGGGGGAGCAATCAGCCCCAGCATTTT. Protein sequence: CAWNYRGSNQPQHF. The full variable domain, in which reference TRBV30 and TRBJ1-5 provide the parts outside the CDR3, is SQTIHQWPATLVQPVGSPLSLECTVEGTSNPNLYWYRQAAGRGLQLLFYSVGIGQISSEVPQNLSASRPQDRQFILSSKKLLLSDSGFYLCAWNYRGSNQPQHFGDGTRLSIL.